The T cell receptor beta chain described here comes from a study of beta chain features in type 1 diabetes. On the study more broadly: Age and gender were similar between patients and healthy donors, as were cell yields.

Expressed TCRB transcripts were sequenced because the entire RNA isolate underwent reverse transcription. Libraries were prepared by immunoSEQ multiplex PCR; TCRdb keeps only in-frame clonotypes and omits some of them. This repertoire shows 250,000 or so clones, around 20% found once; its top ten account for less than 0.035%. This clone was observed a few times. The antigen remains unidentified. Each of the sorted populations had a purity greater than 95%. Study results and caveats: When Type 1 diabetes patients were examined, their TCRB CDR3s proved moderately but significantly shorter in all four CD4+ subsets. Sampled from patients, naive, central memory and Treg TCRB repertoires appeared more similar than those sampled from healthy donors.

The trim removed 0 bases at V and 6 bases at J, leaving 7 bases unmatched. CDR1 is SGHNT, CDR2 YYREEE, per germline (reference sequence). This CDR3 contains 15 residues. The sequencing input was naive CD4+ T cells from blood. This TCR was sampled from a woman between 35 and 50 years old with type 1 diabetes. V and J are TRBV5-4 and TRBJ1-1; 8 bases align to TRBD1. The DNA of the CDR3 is TGTGCCAGCAGCTTGGGTCAGGGGGCTTTCGCTGAAGCTTTCTTT. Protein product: CASSLGQGAFAEAFF.